This T cell receptor (beta chain) was documented in a study of T cell repertoires in cytomegalovirus infection. This clonotype was found a few times. What it binds is not known. Trimming took 5 bases from V and 1 from J, leaving 11 bases between them. The CDR3 loop spans 14 amino acids. TCRdb re-analysed the reads in MiXCR, keeping a single row per CDR3 protein. Among about 260,000 distinct CDR3 sequences, 12% to 15% were seen once, and the ten largest hold 7.5% to 10%. Study-wide points: Summed public TCR beta family frequency identified CMV carriers bearing the relevant HLA. Dominant in the ex vivo response were TCR beta clonotypes restricted by HLA-C and specific for CMV.

Sequencing was carried out using PBMCs. The chain couples TRBV12-3 or TRBV12-4 to TRBJ1-1; the D is unclear. This clonotype was sampled from a human donor in good health (CMV status not recorded). Some clones in this sample may be carry-over from other donors' samples. The CDR3 coding sequence is TGTGCCAGCAGTCCACTTTGGGGGAACACTGAAGCTTTCTTT. Translated: CASSPLWGNTEAFF.